This TCR beta chain was found in a study of CD8+ T cells in alopecia areata. Study information: Tofacitinib administration to treated patients was oral, at 5 to 10 mg twice daily.

The length of the CDR3 is 12 residues. The germline V gene encodes CDR1 SQVTM and CDR2 ANQGSEA. V lost 6 bases to trimming and J lost 7 bases; unmatched junction nucleotides: 4. The authors extracted RNA and reverse transcribed it into cDNA as the sequencing template. Only in-frame clones appear in the TCRdb table, and some are missing; sequencing was by immunoSEQ multiplex PCR. The data contain some 110,000 clones, roughly two fifths of them singletons. The investigators collected lesional scalp punch biopsies and peripheral blood from alopecia areata patients. The rearrangement links TRBV29-1 to TRBJ1-5; 9 bases are a match to TRBD1. This TCR was sampled from a human donor with alopecia areata. Material: CD4+ T cells sorted from blood. CDR3 in amino acids: CSVGDREQPQHF. The CDR3 coding sequence is TGCAGCGTGGGGGACAGGGAGCAGCCCCAGCATTTT.